This TCR beta chain was recovered during a study of blood T cell repertoires in COVID-19. A few counts support this clone. Clones were sequenced by immunoSEQ multiplex PCR, and TCRdb holds only the in-frame ones, with some missing. The profile shows some 180,000 clones, 60% to 80% of them singletons. Trimming pared 4 bases from V and 1 base from J, leaving 12 bases between. Germline V gives CDR1 WSHSY, CDR2 SAAADI. The CDR3 is 15 amino acids. The chain links TRBV10-2 to TRBJ2-3; D is possibly TRBD2 (6 bases). The clonotype was recovered from a man aged 55 to 70 who had been exposed to COVID-19. The sample consisted of PBMCs or T cells enriched from blood (not recorded which). The CDR3 nucleotides are TGCGCCAGCAGTGCAACGGGAGTGGGCACAGATACGCAGTATTTT. Translation gives CASSATGVGTDTQYF.